These T cell receptor beta chains were read from a single sample in a study of cytomegalovirus exposure and HLA in healthy donors. Generated by immunoSEQ multiplex PCR, the TCRdb table keeps only in-frame clones and is missing some. The data show roughly 240,000 clones, 87% seen once. Sequences were obtained from PBMCs. The source of these receptors is a man between 18 and 29 years old in good health and CMV-seronegative. Each CDR3 is given with its conserved first and last residue. D genes are given only for firm matches. Some rows mark clone size as missing; the rest say once, few, many or name a class of expanded clone.

j_call,d_call,v_call,clone_size,cdr3_length,cdr3_aa,cdr3_nt
TRBJ1-5,NA,TRBV4-3,NA,14,CASSPGPGGEPQHF,TGCGCCAGCAGCCCAGGACCGGGAGGTGAGCCCCAGCATTTT
TRBJ2-7,NA,TRBV15,NA,16,CATSSRSDLGAREQYF,TGTGCCACCAGCAGCCGATCCGATCTGGGGGCTCGGGAGCAGTACTTC
TRBJ2-7,NA,TRBV10-3,NA,13,CAISEERAYEQYF,TGTGCCATCAGTGAGGAGCGGGCCTACGAGCAGTACTTC
TRBJ1-2,TRBD1,TRBV5-1,once,15,CASSTNPGTVYGYTF,TGCGCCAGCAGCACAAACCCTGGGACAGTGTATGGCTACACCTTC
TRBJ2-1,TRBD1,TRBV9,NA,12,CASSAGTGILVF,TGTGCCAGCAGCGCCGGGACAGGGATTTTGGTCTTC
TRBJ1-6,TRBD1,TRBV4-3,NA,16,CASSQPFQGADSPLHF,TGCGCCAGCAGCCAACCGTTTCAGGGGGCAGATTCACCCCTCCACTTT
TRBJ1-3,NA,TRBV5-1,NA,15,CASRKTGTASDTIYF,TGCGCCAGCAGAAAAACAGGGACGGCATCCGACACCATATATTTT
TRBJ2-5,TRBD1,TRBV7-2,NA,15,CASSLQSWGQETQYF,TGTGCCAGCAGCTTACAGAGTTGGGGACAGGAGACCCAGTACTTC
TRBJ1-6,NA,TRBV10-2,few,15,CASSDAGPTNSPLHF,TGCGCCAGCAGCGACGCGGGACCGACCAATTCACCCCTCCACTTT
TRBJ2-3,NA,TRBV28,NA,17,CASSPPYGSKGTDTQYF,TGTGCCAGCTCCCCTCCTTACGGGAGTAAGGGCACAGATACGCAGTATTTT
TRBJ2-7,TRBD2,TRBV28,NA,14,CASSTSGGVNEQYF,TGTGCCAGCAGTACGAGCGGGGGGGTTAACGAGCAGTACTTC
TRBJ2-3,NA,TRBV7-3,NA,14,CASSLGGSADTQYF,TGTGCCAGCAGCTTAGGGGGGAGTGCAGATACGCAGTATTTT
TRBJ1-2,TRBD1,TRBV5-6,NA,15,CASSDQDRVYYGYTF,TGTGCCAGCAGCGATCAGGACAGGGTATACTATGGCTACACCTTC
TRBJ1-4,NA,TRBV6-6,NA,13,CASTRTNNEKLFF,TGTGCCAGCACCCGGACAAATAATGAAAAACTGTTTTTT